The T cell receptor (beta chain) under discussion was sequenced for a study of blood T cells in healthy people across ages (dated by TCRdb to about 2015). Broadly, across the study: In model experiments, roughly one uniquely barcoded TCR beta cDNA molecule per two T cells was captured by template switching. Age-related changes in TCR beta repertoire diversity were measured in the study by deep sequencing normalized with unique cDNA molecular identifiers. Donors were grouped into four age groups: young (average approximately 16 years), middle-aged (39), aged (around 60) and long-lived (about 90). Two additional independent replicas of 1 million unique cDNA reads from the same blood draw were analyzed for two donors (one aged 18 to 29 and one aged 80 or older). What the authors observed across the whole study: Compared with the aged group, the long-lived group had more naive CD4+ T cells, fewer expanded clones and increased TCR diversity, suggesting age selection. Because the CMV infection status of the donors was unknown, age-related changes in expanded clonotypes may potentially have been confounded. Since profiling was done on bulk unsorted PBMCs, naive and antigen-experienced compartments could not be conclusively compared. The percentage of naive T cells measured by flow cytometry correlated strongly with observed TCR beta diversity. Estimates of total diversity based on one million sequenced T cells were regarded as lower bounds and as underestimates. Observed TCR beta diversity per million T cells fell roughly linearly with age, and a significant reduction was already apparent by age about 38.

The protocol used for the library was 5' RACE. The run used an Illumina HiSeq 2500. A second PCR of roughly 7 to 12 cycles was performed with a sample-barcoded 5' primer and a J-beta primer mix. A template-switch 5' adaptor carrying 12 random nucleotides introduced a unique molecular identifier onto each TCR beta cDNA molecule. Each sample yielded at least 3 million CDR3-containing paired-end reads. All of the RNA was converted into first-strand cDNA using the Mint cDNA synthesis kit, with a TRBC-specific oligonucleotide serving as the primer. Following uracil-DNA glycosylase treatment, all cDNA underwent a first 18-cycle PCR with the universal primers M1SS and BC2_uni_R. The authors processed their data as follows. For normalization, 1 million high-quality reads were randomly selected from each sample, with every read carrying a distinct molecular identifier. Instead of being binned into consensus sequences, reads with shared molecular identifiers were discarded. MiTCR, run with a Q25 quality threshold and the strictest error-elimination algorithm, handled CDR3 identification, clonotype clustering and error correction. A nonparametric unseen species model with Euler transformation was used to estimate lower-bound total TCR beta diversity. TCRdb applied fastp at Q25 and MiXCR to the public reads, then kept only in-frame beta chains. Merged by CDR3 protein, the rows form single entries marked with the most common genes and DNA. These V and J calls are TCRdb output, not the study's own analysis. This sample has hundreds of thousands of distinct CDR3 sequences in its table, and roughly 26% of those were observed once. 2.5% to 3.5% of the sample goes to the ten largest clones.

The roughly 39 donors, aged about 6 to 100 years, were systemically healthy Caucasian individuals from Russia. Each donor gave 8 to 10 milliliters of peripheral blood, collected into EDTA-treated Vacutainer tubes. Ficoll-Paque density-gradient centrifugation was used to isolate PBMCs, with at least 6 million per sample. Total RNA, at least 6 micrograms per sample, was extracted from PBMCs with Trizol reagent. For every donor, an aliquot of PBMCs went through flow cytometry to measure the percentages of naive CD45RAhigh/CD27high T cells. This clonotype was found a few times. Its antigen remains unidentified. No clone much larger than this one lies a single base away; base qualities are absent. The CDR3 starts with the cysteine, ends with the phenylalanine, and has 18 residues. Only the CDR3 DNA is retained, 54 bases long and in frame from the first base. The CDR1 and CDR2 encoded by the germline V gene are MGHDK and SYGVNS. V lost 4 bases and J lost 8 bases, and the count of bases not matched to a germline gene is 19.

A further study also used this sample, focusing on T cells of mothers and their children. As the second publication notes: Nine systemically healthy Caucasian individuals, comprising three mothers and their six children, were included as donors. cDNA synthesis consumed the entire amount of extracted RNA, loaded at roughly 1.5 ug RNA in each 15 ul reaction. Sample barcodes and 2-4 random nucleotides were added via the M1S primer in the second PCR. More than 8 million TCR beta CDR3 reads were obtained from each mother, and some 3.2 million reads were obtained from each child. Thymic selection shapes the output of TCR recombination in a similar way in related and unrelated pairs, and inherited differences have a minor effect. Normalized repertoire overlap was always slightly but never significantly higher in related than unrelated mother-child pairs. Persistent microchimeric T cell clones were not detected, at a sensitivity of around 95 clones per million clonotypes. The study used deep NGS to compare TCR beta repertoires of mothers and children, seeking features distinguishing related mother-child pairs from unrelated individuals. The mean age was roughly 44 +/- 4 years for the mothers and approximately 11 +/- 4 years for the children. After adapter ligation was performed with NEBNext reagents, the libraries were sequenced on an Illumina HiSeq 2000 with 100+100 nt paired-end reads. To prevent cross-contamination, the mother and child libraries were prepared a month apart and were sequenced in separate runs. For each donor, somewhere between about 500,000 and 2,300,000 distinct TCR beta clonotypes were identified. Naive TCR beta clonotypes were estimated from low-frequency clonotypes matched to each donor's FACS-determined naive share, without sorting.

Sequencing was carried out using blood. This chain joins TRBV25-1 to TRBJ1-2, and TRBD1 matches 10 of the central bases. The clonotype originates from a boy between 5 and 17 years old in good health. The CDR3 protein is CASSAEGGTGALGYGYTF. The DNA is TGTGCCAGCAGTGCCGAAGGCGGGACAGGGGCTTTGGGGTACGGCTACACCTTC.